This T cell receptor beta chain was documented in a study of beta chain features in type 1 diabetes. Overall study results and limits: Shortening of TCRB CDR3s, moderate but significant, appeared in all four CD4+ subsets of Type 1 diabetes patients.

As every portion of the isolated RNA was reverse transcribed, the sequencing read expressed TCRB transcripts. Repertoires were generated with immunoSEQ multiplex PCR, while TCRdb's copy carries only in-frame clones and drops some. The sample includes 330,000 or so clones, roughly 12% of them seen just once. V was clipped by 5 bases and J by 3 bases; unmatched bases: 4. Germline assignment: CDR1 SQVTM and CDR2 ANQGSEA. The CDR3 length is 14 residues. A word on this clone: Its antigen is unknown.

The sequencing input was naive CD4+ T cells from blood. This chain uses TRBV29-1 with TRBJ1-5; 10 positions match TRBD1. This clonotype originated in a woman between 18 and 30 years old with type 1 diabetes. In nucleotides, the CDR3 is TGCAGCGTTCAGACAGGGGGCGTCAATCAGCCCCAGCATTTT. This encodes CSVQTGGVNQPQHF.